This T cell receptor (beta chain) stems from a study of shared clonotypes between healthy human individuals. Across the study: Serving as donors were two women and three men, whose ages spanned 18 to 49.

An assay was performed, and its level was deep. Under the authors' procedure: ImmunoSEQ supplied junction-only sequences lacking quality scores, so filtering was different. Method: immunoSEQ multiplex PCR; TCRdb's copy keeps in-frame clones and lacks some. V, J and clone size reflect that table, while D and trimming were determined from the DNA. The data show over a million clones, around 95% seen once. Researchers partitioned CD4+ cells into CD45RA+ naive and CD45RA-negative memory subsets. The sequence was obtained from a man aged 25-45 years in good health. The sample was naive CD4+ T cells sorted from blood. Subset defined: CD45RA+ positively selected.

CDR3 bases: TGTGCTAGTGCCTCCCCCGACAGATACGAGCAGTACTTC. Translated: CASASPDRYEQYF. This chain joins TRBV12-5 and TRBJ2-7; a weak D match, TRBD1 (5 bases). V was clipped by 7 bases and J by 4 bases, with 14 bases between them. Germline values: CDR1 LGHNT, CDR2 FRNRAP. The CDR3 length is 13 residues.